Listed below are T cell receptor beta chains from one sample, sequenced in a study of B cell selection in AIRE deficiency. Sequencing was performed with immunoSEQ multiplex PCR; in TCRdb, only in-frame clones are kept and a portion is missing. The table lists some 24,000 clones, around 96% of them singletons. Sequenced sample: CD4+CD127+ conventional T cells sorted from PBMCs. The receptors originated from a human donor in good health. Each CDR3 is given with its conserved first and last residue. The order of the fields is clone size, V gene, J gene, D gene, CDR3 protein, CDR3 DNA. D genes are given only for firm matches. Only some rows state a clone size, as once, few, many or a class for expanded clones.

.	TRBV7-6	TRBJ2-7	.	CASSLSGTGEQYF	TGTGCCAGCAGCTTAAGTGGGACTGGGGAGCAGTACTTC
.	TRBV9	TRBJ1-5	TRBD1	CASSVDGQGAVQPQHF	TGTGCCAGCAGCGTCGACGGACAGGGGGCTGTTCAGCCCCAGCATTTT
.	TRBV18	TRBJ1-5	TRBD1	CASSPGQPNQPQHF	TGTGCCAGCTCACCGGGACAGCCCAATCAGCCCCAGCATTTT
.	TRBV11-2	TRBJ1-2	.	CASSLGRNYGYTF	TGTGCCAGCAGCTTGGGCAGAAACTATGGCTACACCTTC
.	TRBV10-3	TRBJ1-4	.	CAIRQHSSDEKLFF	TGTGCCATCAGACAACACTCCTCTGATGAAAAACTGTTTTTT
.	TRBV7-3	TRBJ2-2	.	CASSRLTGELFF	TGTGCCAGCAGCCGTCTCACCGGGGAGCTGTTTTTT
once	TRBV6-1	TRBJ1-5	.	CASTLGGGRPQHF	TGTGCCAGCACCCTTGGGGGAGGGAGGCCCCAGCATTTT
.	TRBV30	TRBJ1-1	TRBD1	CAWSILGDRANTEAFF	TGTGCCTGGAGTATTCTAGGGGACAGGGCGAACACTGAAGCTTTCTTT
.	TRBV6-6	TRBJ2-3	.	CASSYRRGADTQYF	TGTGCCAGCAGTTACCGCAGGGGCGCAGATACGCAGTATTTT
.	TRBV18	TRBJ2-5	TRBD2	CASSPIRGGAVAETQYF	TGTGCCAGCTCACCAATTCGCGGGGGGGCCGTCGCAGAGACCCAGTACTTC
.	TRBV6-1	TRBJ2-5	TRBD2	CASSVTGTSGRETQYF	TGTGCCAGCAGTGTAACCGGGACTAGCGGAAGGGAGACCCAGTACTTC
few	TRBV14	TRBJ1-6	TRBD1	CASSQARGLNNSPLHF	TGTGCCAGCAGCCAAGCCAGGGGGCTAAATAATTCACCCCTCCACTTT